This T cell receptor (beta chain) was sequenced for a study of T cell repertoires in cytomegalovirus infection. Study-wide background: Epitope selection comprised recently identified HLA-C-restricted CMV epitopes and well-studied HLA-B-restricted CMV epitopes. A matching HLA type, together with CMV infection, was signaled by public TCR beta signatures. Study-wide points: HLA-C-restricted CMV clonotypes gave the most frequent clonotype in two of eight donors.

Trimming pared 5 bases from V and 12 bases from J, leaving 16 bases between. CDR1 is SEHNR, CDR2 FQNEAQ, per germline (reference sequence). This CDR3 has 12 residues. A note on this clonotype: Its antigen is as yet unknown.

Each CDR3 protein is one row after TCRdb ran MiXCR on the reads. The data contain about 180,000 distinct CDR3 sequences, about 20% of them singletons. V gene TRBV7-9 combines with J gene TRBJ1-1, with unresolved D. This TCR was recovered from a human donor in good health (CMV status not recorded). Some clones in this sample may be carry-over from other donors' samples. The sequencing here drew on CD8+ T cells from cultured PBMCs, taken from culture after CMV antigen stimulation. The CDR3 DNA follows: TGTGCCAGCAGCCGCTCGGGTCGAGGAACTTTCTTT. It yields the protein CASSRSGRGTFF.